These T cell receptor beta chains were read from a single sample in a study of blood T cell repertoires in COVID-19. Data came from immunoSEQ multiplex PCR; TCRdb stores just in-frame clones and leaves some out. Here the sample spans over 200,000 clones, roughly 84% being singletons. Specimen: PBMCs or T cells enriched from blood (not recorded which). These TCRs come from a woman in her forties who had recovered from COVID-19. The CDR3 runs from the conserved cysteine through the conserved F or W. Each record gives: J gene, V gene, CDR3 protein.

J: TRBJ2-1; V: TRBV7-2; CDR3: CASSPQRGRINEQFF
J: TRBJ1-1; V: TRBV19; CDR3: CASSMRENTEAFF
J: TRBJ1-1; V: TRBV7-9; CDR3: CASSLPGERTEAFF
J: TRBJ1-6; V: TRBV6-5; CDR3: CASSRPGQGNSPLHF
J: TRBJ2-5; V: TRBV25-1; CDR3: CASGLAGAQETQYF
J: TRBJ2-5; V: TRBV2; CDR3: CASTLSRVTEETQYF
J: TRBJ1-1; V: TRBV27; CDR3: CASSRLGGTEAFF
J: TRBJ2-2; V: TRBV3-1/TRBV3-2; CDR3: CASSAHGTNPGELFF
J: TRBJ1-4; V: TRBV7-8; CDR3: CASSLGGQGEKLFF
J: TRBJ1-1; V: TRBV28; CDR3: CASSLIVGTADEAFF
J: TRBJ2-1; V: TRBV19; CDR3: CATLPRYRGGGYNEQFF
J: TRBJ2-7; V: TRBV7-9; CDR3: CASSLGTSGDLPYEQYF
J: TRBJ1-1; V: TRBV19; CDR3: CASSIGRAGDTEAFF
J: TRBJ2-1; V: TRBV10-1; CDR3: CARTNPGLEDNEQFF
J: TRBJ1-5; V: TRBV7-8; CDR3: CASSSPGGLNQPQHF
J: TRBJ2-1; V: TRBV5-4; CDR3: CASSLETSGRNEQFF
J: TRBJ2-1; V: TRBV21-1; CDR3: CASTQRDEQFF
J: TRBJ1-4; V: TRBV3-1/TRBV3-2; CDR3: CASSQVGASNEKLFF
J: TRBJ1-1; V: TRBV19; CDR3: CARVLYAFF
J: TRBJ2-3; V: TRBV18; CDR3: CASSPPGMGTDTQYF
J: TRBJ2-2; V: TRBV5-1; CDR3: CASSGGQGATGELFF
J: TRBJ2-7; V: TRBV5-1; CDR3: CASSFDRGTYEQYF
J: TRBJ1-2; V: TRBV18; CDR3: CASSGQGRYGYTF
J: TRBJ2-1; V: TRBV19; CDR3: CASSIRSGRANEQFF
J: TRBJ2-5; V: TRBV11-2; CDR3: CASSLVRQGRETQYF